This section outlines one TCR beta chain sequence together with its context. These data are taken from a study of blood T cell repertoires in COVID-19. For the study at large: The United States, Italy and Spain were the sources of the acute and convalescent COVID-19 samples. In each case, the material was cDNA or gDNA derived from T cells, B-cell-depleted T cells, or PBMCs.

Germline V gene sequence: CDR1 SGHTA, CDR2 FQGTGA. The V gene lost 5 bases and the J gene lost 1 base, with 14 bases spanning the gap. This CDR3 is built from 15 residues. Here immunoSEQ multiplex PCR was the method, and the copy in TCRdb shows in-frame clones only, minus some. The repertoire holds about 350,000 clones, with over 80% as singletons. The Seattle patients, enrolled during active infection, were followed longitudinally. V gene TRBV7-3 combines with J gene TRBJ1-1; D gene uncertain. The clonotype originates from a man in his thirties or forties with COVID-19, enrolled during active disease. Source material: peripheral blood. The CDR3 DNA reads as TGTGCCAGCAGCCCGACCGGCGGGAAGAACACTGAAGCTTTCTTT. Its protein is CASSPTGGKNTEAFF.